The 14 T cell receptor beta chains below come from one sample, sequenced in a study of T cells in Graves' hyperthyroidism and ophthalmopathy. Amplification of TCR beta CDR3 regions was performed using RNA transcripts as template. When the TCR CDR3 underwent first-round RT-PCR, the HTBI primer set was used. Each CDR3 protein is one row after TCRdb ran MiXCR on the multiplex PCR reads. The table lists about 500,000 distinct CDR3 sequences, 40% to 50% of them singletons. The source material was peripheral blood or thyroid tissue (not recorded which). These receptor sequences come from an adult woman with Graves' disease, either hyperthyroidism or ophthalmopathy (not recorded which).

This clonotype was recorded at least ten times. The CDR3 spells CASSEFGLGQPQHF. The CDR3 region has the DNA TGTGCCAGCAGTGAATTCGGTTTAGGTCAGCCCCAGCATTTT. The J gene is TRBJ1-5, the V gene TRBV25-1; D not certain. This CDR3 has 14 residues. V was clipped by 1 base and J by 6 bases, with 10 bases between them. From germline, CDR1 is MGHDK and CDR2 SYGVNS. Together with reference TRBV25-1 and TRBJ1-5, the CDR3 gives the full variable domain: EADIYQTPRYLVIGTGKKITLECSQTMGHDKMYWYQQDPGMELHLIHYSYGVNSTEKGDLSSESTVSRIRTEHFPLTLESARPSHTSQYLCASSEFGLGQPQHFGDGTRLSIL.

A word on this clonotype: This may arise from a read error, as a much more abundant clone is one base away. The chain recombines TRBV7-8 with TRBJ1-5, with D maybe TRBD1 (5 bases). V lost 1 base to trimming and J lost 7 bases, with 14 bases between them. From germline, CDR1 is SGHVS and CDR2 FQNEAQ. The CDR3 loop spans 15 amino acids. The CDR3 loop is CASSLVVGAPQPQHF. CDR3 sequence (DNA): TGTGCCAGCAGCTTAGTGGTAGGGGCCCCCCAGCCCCAGCATTTT. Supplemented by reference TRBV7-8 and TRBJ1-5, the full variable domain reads GAGVSQSPRYKVAKRGQDVALRCDPISGHVSLFWYQQALGQGPEFLTYFQNEAQLDKSGLPSDRFFAERPEGSVSTLKIQRTQQEDSAVYLCASSLVVGAPQPQHFGDGTRLSIL.

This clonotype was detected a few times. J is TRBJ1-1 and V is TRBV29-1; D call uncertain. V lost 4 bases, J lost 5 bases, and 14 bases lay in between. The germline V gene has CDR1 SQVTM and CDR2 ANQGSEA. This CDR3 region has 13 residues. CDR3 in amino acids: CSVGPGFDTEAFF. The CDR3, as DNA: TGCAGCGTTGGGCCTGGGTTTGATACTGAAGCTTTCTTT.

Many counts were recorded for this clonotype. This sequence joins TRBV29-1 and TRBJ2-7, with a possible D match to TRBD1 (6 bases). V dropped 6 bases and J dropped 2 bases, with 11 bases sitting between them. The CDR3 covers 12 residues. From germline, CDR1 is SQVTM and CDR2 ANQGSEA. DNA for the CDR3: TGCAGCGTGGGGACAAACACCTACGAGCAGTACTTC. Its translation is CSVGTNTYEQYF.

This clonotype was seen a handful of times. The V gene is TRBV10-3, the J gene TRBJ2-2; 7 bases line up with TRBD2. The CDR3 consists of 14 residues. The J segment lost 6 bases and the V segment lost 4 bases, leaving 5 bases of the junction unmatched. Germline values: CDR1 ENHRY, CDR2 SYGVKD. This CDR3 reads CAISGLAEAGELFF. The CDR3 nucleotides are TGTGCCATCAGTGGACTAGCTGAGGCCGGGGAGCTGTTTTTT.

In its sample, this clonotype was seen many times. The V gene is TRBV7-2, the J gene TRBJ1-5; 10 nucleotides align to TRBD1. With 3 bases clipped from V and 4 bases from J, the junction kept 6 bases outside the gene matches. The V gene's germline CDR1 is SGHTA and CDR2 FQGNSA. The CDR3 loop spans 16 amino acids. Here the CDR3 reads CASSFHGQGVNQPQHF. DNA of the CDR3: TGTGCCAGCAGCTTCCATGGACAGGGGGTAAATCAGCCCCAGCATTTT.

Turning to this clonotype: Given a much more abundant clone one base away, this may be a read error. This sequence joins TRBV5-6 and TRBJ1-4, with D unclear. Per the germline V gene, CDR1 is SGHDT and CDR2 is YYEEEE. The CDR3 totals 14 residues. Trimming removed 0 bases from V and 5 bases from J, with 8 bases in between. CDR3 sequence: CASSLGPLNEKLFF. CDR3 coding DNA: TGTGCCAGCAGCTTGGGACCGCTAAATGAAAAACTGTTTTTT.

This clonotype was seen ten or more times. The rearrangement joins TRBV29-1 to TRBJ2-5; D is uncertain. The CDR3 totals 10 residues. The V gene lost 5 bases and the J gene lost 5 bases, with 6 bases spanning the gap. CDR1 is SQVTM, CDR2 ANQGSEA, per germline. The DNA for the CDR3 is TGCAGCGTTAGGGTCGAGACCCAGTACTTC. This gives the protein CSVRVETQYF.

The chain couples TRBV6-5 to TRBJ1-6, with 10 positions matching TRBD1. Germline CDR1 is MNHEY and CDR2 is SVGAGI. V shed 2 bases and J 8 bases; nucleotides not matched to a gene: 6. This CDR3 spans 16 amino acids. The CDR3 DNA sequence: TGTGCCAGCAGTTACACATCTGACAGGGGGCATTCACCCCTCCACTTT. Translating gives CASSYTSDRGHSPLHF.

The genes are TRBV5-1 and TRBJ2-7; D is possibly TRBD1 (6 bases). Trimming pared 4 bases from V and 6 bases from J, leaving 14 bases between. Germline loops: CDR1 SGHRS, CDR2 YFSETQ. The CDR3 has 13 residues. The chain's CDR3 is CASSLGHLSEQYF. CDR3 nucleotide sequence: TGCGCCAGCAGCCTGGGACACCTTTCCGAGCAGTACTTC.

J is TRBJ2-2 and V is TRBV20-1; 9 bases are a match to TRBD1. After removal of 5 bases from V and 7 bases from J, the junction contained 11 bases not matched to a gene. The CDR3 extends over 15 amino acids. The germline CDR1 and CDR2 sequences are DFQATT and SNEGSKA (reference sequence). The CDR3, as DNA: TGCAGTGCTTCCTCCGACAGGGGGGACGACGGGGAGCTGTTTTTT. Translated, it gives CSASSDRGDDGELFF.

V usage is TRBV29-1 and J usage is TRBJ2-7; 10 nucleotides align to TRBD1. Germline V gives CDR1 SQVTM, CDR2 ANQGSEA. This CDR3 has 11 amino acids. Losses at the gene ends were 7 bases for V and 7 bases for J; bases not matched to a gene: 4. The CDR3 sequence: CSAGQGGEQYF. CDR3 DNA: TGCAGCGCAGGACAGGGGGGTGAGCAGTACTTC.

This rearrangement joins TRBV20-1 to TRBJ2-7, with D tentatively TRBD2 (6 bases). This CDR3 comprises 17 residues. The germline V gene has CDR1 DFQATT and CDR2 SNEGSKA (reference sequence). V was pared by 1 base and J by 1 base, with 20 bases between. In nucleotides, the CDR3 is TGCAGTGCTAGAGGGAGGGCCGACAGCTCGGGGTCCTACGAGCAGTACTTC. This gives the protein CSARGRADSSGSYEQYF.

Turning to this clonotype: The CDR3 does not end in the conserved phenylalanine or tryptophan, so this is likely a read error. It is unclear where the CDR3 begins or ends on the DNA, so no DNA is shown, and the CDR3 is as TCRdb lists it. The CDR3 here is CASSPGLS. V is TRBV2 and J is TRBJ2-2; the D call in the table, TRBD2, was not verified against the DNA. A total of 8 residues make up the CDR3, ends included. The germline V gene has CDR1 SNHLY and CDR2 FYNNEI.